Shown below are 27 T cell receptor beta chains from a single sample sequenced in a study of CD8+ T cells in alopecia areata. Treatment specified: oral pan-JAK inhibitor, 5-10 mg twice daily. RNA was isolated and reverse transcribed to cDNA, the sequencing template. The data were produced by immunoSEQ multiplex PCR, yet TCRdb's version contains in-frame clones alone and is incomplete. The sample has some 110,000 clones, around three fifths seen once. Specimen: CD8+ T cells sorted from blood, collected at week 24, from a patient treated with tofacitinib. The receptors derive from a human donor with alopecia areata.

The CDR3 sequence is CASSQVDRSSYEQYF. The DNA for the CDR3 is TGCGCCAGCAGCCAAGTGGACAGAAGCTCCTACGAGCAGTACTTC. The chain links TRBV4-1 to TRBJ2-7; possibly TRBD1 for D (6 bases). V was trimmed by 1 base and J by 0 bases, leaving 10 bases between them. Germline assignment: CDR1 MGHRA and CDR2 YSYEKL. The CDR3 runs 15 residues.

The chain joins TRBV27 to TRBJ1-4, with 9 bases aligning to TRBD1. J lost 6 bases, V lost 6 bases, and 5 bases had no gene match. The CDR3 runs to 14 residues. Germline CDR1 is MNHEY and CDR2 is SMNVEV (reference sequence). The CDR3: CASSTTGGDEKLFF. The CDR3 region has the DNA TGTGCCAGCAGCACGACAGGGGGTGATGAAAAACTGTTTTTT.

The chain joins TRBV4-3 to TRBJ1-2; 9 nucleotides agree with TRBD1. The germline V gene encodes CDR1 LGHNA and CDR2 YSLEER. The V and J ends lost 1 base and 6 bases, in that order; junction bases with no gene match: 3. The CDR3 runs 14 residues. The CDR3 protein is CASSQGWDRDGYTF. DNA of the CDR3: TGCGCCAGCAGCCAAGGGTGGGACAGGGATGGCTACACCTTC.

This clone was found many times. The chain uses TRBV13 and TRBJ2-5; weak D call: TRBD2 (6 bases). This CDR3 has 16 residues. V lost 0 bases to trimming and J lost 3 bases, with 14 bases between them. Per germline, CDR1 PRHDT and CDR2 FYEKMQ (reference sequence). The CDR3 sequence: CASSLGFRDFKETQYF. The CDR3 DNA sequence: TGTGCCAGCAGCTTAGGATTCCGGGACTTTAAAGAGACCCAGTACTTC.

This clone has just a few counts. The chain employs TRBV5-6 and TRBJ2-5; D perhaps matches TRBD1 (6 bases). CDR1 and CDR2 from the germline V gene are SGHDT and YYEEEE. The CDR3 is made up of 12 amino acids. Trimming removed 4 bases at V and 4 bases at J, with 8 bases between. The CDR3: CASSTTGETQYF. The CDR3 bases are TGTGCCAGCAGCACGACAGGAGAGACCCAGTACTTC.

The V and J genes are TRBV29-1 and TRBJ1-1, with D maybe TRBD1 (5 bases). Per the germline V gene, CDR1 is SQVTM and CDR2 is ANQGSEA. CDR3 length: 14 amino acids. Trimming shortened V by 6 bases and J by 5 bases, and 19 bases separated the two germline ends. CDR3 nucleotides: TGCAGCGTCGACCCCTGGGGGTGGGGGACTGAAGCTTTCTTT. As protein: CSVDPWGWGTEAFF.

Notes on this clone: Given a much more abundant clone one base away, this may be a read error. Other DNA sequences in the same sample also yield this CDR3. This chain connects TRBV27 to TRBJ1-1; tentatively, D is TRBD1 (6 bases). The V end lost 4 bases, the J end lost 0 bases, and 6 bases lay between the germline ends. The germline CDR1 and CDR2 sequences are MNHEY and SMNVEV (reference sequence). The CDR3 runs to 13 residues. In DNA form, the CDR3 reads TGTGCCAGCAGTTACAGGGTGAACACTGAAGCTTTCTTT. It encodes CASSYRVNTEAFF.

The chain joins TRBV29-1 to TRBJ2-7; D is perhaps TRBD1 (5 bases). The CDR3 spans 13 residues. V shed 6 bases and J shed 3 bases, with 15 bases lying between them. The germline CDR1 and CDR2 sequences are SQVTM and ANQGSEA. DNA of the CDR3: TGCAGCGTCATCCTGCCAGGGTTCTACGAGCAGTACTTC. Translated: CSVILPGFYEQYF.

The chain has TRBV27 and TRBJ1-2, with 7 bases aligning to TRBD1. The V and J ends lost 0 bases and 8 bases, in that order; junction bases with no gene match: 6. CDR1 is MNHEY, CDR2 SMNVEV, per germline (reference sequence). The CDR3 is 14 amino acids. CDR3 DNA: TGTGCCAGCAGTTTATCTCAGGGGGTCCGCGGCTACACCTTC. This gives the protein CASSLSQGVRGYTF.

The J gene is TRBJ1-2, the V gene TRBV30, with D possibly matching TRBD1 (5 bases). V was pared by 7 bases and J by 4 bases, with 10 bases between. This CDR3 has 11 residues. Germline loops: CDR1 GTSNPN, CDR2 SVGIG (reference sequence). CDR3 protein: CAYPRGYGYTF. The DNA of the CDR3 is TGTGCCTACCCAAGGGGCTATGGCTACACCTTC.

This rearrangement joins TRBV5-6 to TRBJ2-2; TRBD2 might be the D (5 bases). Between the trimmed V and J ends, which lost 3 bases and 5 bases, there was a span of 17 bases. Germline CDR1 and CDR2: SGHDT and YYEEEE. The CDR3 has 16 residues. The CDR3 DNA follows: TGTGCCAGCAGCTCGGAGAGTGAGGGTTGGACCGGGGAGCTGTTTTTT. Translating gives CASSSESEGWTGELFF.

This clone was observed a handful of times. The rearrangement links TRBV30 to TRBJ1-1, with D possibly matching TRBD1 (5 bases). This CDR3 comprises 11 residues. Trimming took 1 base from V and 10 from J, leaving 10 bases between them. Germline CDR1 and CDR2: GTSNPN and SVGIG (reference sequence). The CDR3: CAWSEGRGAFF. DNA of the CDR3: TGTGCCTGGAGTGAGGGGCGTGGAGCTTTCTTT. Full variable domain (rest looked up from reference TRBV30 and TRBJ1-1): SQTIHQWPATLVQPVGSPLSLECTVEGTSNPNLYWYRQAAGRGLQLLFYSVGIGQISSEVPQNLSASRPQDRQFILSSKKLLLSDSGFYLCAWSEGRGAFFGQGTRLTVV.

This clone was counted a few times. The CDR3 bases are TGTGCCAGCAATACCGGCAATGAGCAGTTCTTC. Protein product: CASNTGNEQFF. The chain combines TRBV6-6 with TRBJ2-1; D is unclear. CDR3 size: 11 residues. V was trimmed by 7 bases and J by 6 bases, leaving 7 bases between them. Germline-derived CDR1 and CDR2 are MNHNY and SVGAGI (reference sequence).

The V and J genes are TRBV6-6 and TRBJ1-1; D is undetermined. The CDR3 has 11 amino acids. V lost 2 bases and J lost 8, with 6 bases in between. CDR1 is MNHNY and CDR2 is SVGAGI in the germline V gene (reference sequence). CDR3: CASSYNVEAFF. In nucleotides, the CDR3 is TGTGCCAGCAGTTACAACGTAGAAGCTTTCTTT.

The rearrangement links TRBV25-1 to TRBJ2-3, with a possible D match to TRBD2 (6 bases). The CDR3 runs to 15 residues. The V end lost 3 bases, the J end lost 0 bases, and 10 bases lay between the germline ends. Germline V gene lookup returns CDR1 MGHDK and CDR2 SYGVNS. Here the CDR3 DNA reads TGTGCCAGCAGTGATTGGAGCGGGAGCACAGATACGCAGTATTTT. Amino acid sequence: CASSDWSGSTDTQYF.

V is TRBV25-1 and J is TRBJ2-3; D gene ambiguous. The CDR3 spans 14 residues. V was cut by 1 base and J by 1 base, with 6 bases left in between. Germline CDR1 is MGHDK and CDR2 is SYGVNS. The CDR3 region is CASSEWQGTDTQYF. The CDR3 DNA is TGTGCCAGCAGTGAATGGCAGGGCACAGATACGCAGTATTTT.

The chain uses TRBV13 and TRBJ1-1; 7 bases are shared with TRBD1. J lost 2 bases, V lost 5 bases, and 5 bases had no gene match. Germline CDR1 and CDR2: PRHDT and FYEKMQ (reference sequence). The CDR3 sequence is 14 residues long. CDR3 DNA sequence: TGTGCCAGCAGCGGGGGGGACAGTAACACTGAAGCTTTCTTT. Amino acids: CASSGGDSNTEAFF.

The chain combines TRBV10-3 with TRBJ1-6, with 9 bases identical to TRBD1. The ends lost 4 bases at V and 7 bases at J; junction bases unmatched: 8. Germline-derived CDR1 and CDR2 are ENHRY and SYGVKD. The CDR3 is 16 amino acids. CDR3 sequence: CAISVGTGQGNSPLHF. CDR3 DNA: TGTGCCATCAGTGTAGGAACGGGACAGGGCAATTCACCCCTCCACTTT.

The J gene is TRBJ2-4, the V gene TRBV10-2; D gene ambiguous. The V gene's germline CDR1 is WSHSY and CDR2 SAAADI. The CDR3 is 12 amino acids. V was trimmed by 3 bases and J by 6 bases, leaving 6 bases between them. The DNA for the CDR3 is TGCGCCAGCAGTGAAGGGCTAAACATTCAGTACTTC. Its protein is CASSEGLNIQYF.

The genes are TRBV30 and TRBJ2-1; D might be TRBD1 or TRBD2, each matching 6 bases. Germline V gene sequence: CDR1 GTSNPN, CDR2 SVGIG (reference sequence). V lost 5 bases, J lost 10 bases, and 15 bases lay in between. This CDR3 is built from 12 residues. DNA for the CDR3: TGTGCCTGGGAAATCCCCGGGGGCGAGCAGTTCTTC. Its protein is CAWEIPGGEQFF.

CDR3 residues: CASSSSQDRNTEAFF. In DNA form, the CDR3 reads TGTGCCAGCAGCTCCTCCCAGGACAGGAACACTGAAGCTTTCTTT. V gene TRBV5-4 combines with J gene TRBJ1-1; tentatively, D is TRBD1 (6 bases). CDR1 SGHNT and CDR2 YYREEE come from the germline V gene (reference sequence). The CDR3 covers 15 residues. V gave up 3 bases and J gave up 1 base, with 13 bases separating them.

The gene calls are TRBV13 and TRBJ1-1, with no clear D. The CDR3 runs to 11 residues. The V end lost 6 bases, the J end lost 8 bases, and 10 bases lay between the germline ends. Germline V gene lookup returns CDR1 PRHDT and CDR2 FYEKMQ (reference sequence). This CDR3 reads CASSDDGEAFF. The CDR3 region has the DNA TGTGCCAGCAGTGACGATGGAGAAGCTTTCTTT.

V and J are TRBV2 and TRBJ1-1, with D possibly matching TRBD1 (6 bases). V was trimmed by 8 bases and J by 2 bases, leaving 15 bases between them. Germline values: CDR1 SNHLY, CDR2 FYNNEI. The CDR3 has 14 amino acids. The CDR3 DNA is TGTGCCAGCGAGCGGGGGCAGCTCAACACTGAAGCTTTCTTT. It is translated as CASERGQLNTEAFF.

This clone was recorded only once. The J gene is TRBJ2-7, the V gene TRBV5-6; 10 bases are shared with TRBD1. Germline assignment: CDR1 SGHDT and CDR2 YYEEEE. V gave up 0 bases and J gave up 5 bases; unmatched junction bases: 2. CDR3 length: 14 amino acids. The CDR3 region is CASSLVGTGDEQYF. The CDR3 DNA sequence: TGTGCCAGCAGCTTGGTGGGGACAGGGGACGAGCAGTACTTC.

DNA for the CDR3: TGTGCCAGCAGCTTGGCCGGGGGCGGAGACACAGATACGCAGTATTTT. It is translated as CASSLAGGGDTDTQYF. V and J are TRBV5-4 and TRBJ2-3; tentatively, D is TRBD1 or TRBD2 (6 bases each). The ends were cut back, 0 bases at V and 2 bases at J, with 13 bases in the middle. The CDR3 extends over 16 amino acids. CDR1 SGHNT and CDR2 YYREEE come from the germline V gene (reference sequence).

V and J are TRBV7-9 and TRBJ2-1; no definite D call. V shed 3 bases and J shed 0 bases, with 6 bases lying between them. CDR1 SEHNR and CDR2 FQNEAQ come from the germline V gene (reference sequence). The CDR3 extends over 14 amino acids. CDR3 DNA: TGTGCCAGCAGCTTCCAGAGCTCCTACAATGAGCAGTTCTTC. Amino acids: CASSFQSSYNEQFF.

The chain employs TRBV6-5 and TRBJ2-3; D is perhaps TRBD2 (7 bases). The V gene lost 2 bases and the J gene lost 0 bases, with 9 bases spanning the gap. Germline values: CDR1 MNHEY, CDR2 SVGAGI. The CDR3 has 15 amino acids. CDR3 nucleotide sequence: TGTGCCAGCAGTTACGCGGGGGCTAGCACAGATACGCAGTATTTT. This codes for CASSYAGASTDTQYF.